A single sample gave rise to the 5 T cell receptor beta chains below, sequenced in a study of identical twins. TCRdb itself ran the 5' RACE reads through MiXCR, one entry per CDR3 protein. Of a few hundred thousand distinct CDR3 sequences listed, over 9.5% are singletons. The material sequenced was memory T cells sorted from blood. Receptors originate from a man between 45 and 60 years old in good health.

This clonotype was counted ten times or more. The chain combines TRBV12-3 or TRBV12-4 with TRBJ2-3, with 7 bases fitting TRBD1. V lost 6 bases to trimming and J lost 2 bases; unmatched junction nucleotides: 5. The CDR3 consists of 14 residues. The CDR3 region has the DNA TGTGCCAGCAGACCCACAGGGGTCACAGATACGCAGTATTTT. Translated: CASRPTGVTDTQYF.

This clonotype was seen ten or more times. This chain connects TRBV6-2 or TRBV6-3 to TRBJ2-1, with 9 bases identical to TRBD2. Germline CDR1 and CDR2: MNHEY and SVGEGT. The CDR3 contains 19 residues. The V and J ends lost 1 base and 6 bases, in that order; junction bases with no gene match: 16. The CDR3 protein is CASSYLIGLAGRVPNEQFF. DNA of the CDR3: TGTGCCAGCAGTTACTTAATCGGGCTAGCGGGACGAGTCCCCAATGAGCAGTTCTTC.

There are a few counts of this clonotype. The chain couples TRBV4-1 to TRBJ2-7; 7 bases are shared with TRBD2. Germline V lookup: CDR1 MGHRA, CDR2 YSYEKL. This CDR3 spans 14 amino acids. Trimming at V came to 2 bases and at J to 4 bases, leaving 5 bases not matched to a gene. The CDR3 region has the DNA TGCGCCAGCAGCCAATCCGGGACTACTTACGAGCAGTACTTC. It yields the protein CASSQSGTTYEQYF.

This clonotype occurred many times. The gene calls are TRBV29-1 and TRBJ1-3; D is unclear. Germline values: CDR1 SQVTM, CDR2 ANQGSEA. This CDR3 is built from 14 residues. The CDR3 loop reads CRDGLVGAGNTIYF. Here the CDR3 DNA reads TGCAGGGATGGACTGGTGGGTGCTGGAAACACCATATATTTT.

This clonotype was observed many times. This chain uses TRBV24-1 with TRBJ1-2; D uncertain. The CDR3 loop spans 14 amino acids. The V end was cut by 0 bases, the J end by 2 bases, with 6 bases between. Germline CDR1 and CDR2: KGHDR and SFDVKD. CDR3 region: CATSDLRANYGYTF. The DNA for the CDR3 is TGTGCCACCAGTGATTTGCGGGCCAACTATGGCTACACCTTC.